The 3 T cell receptor beta chains presented below share a single source sample, sequenced in a study of T cells after somatic rescue of genetic block. TCRdb keeps only in-frame clones here, not all; method: immunoSEQ multiplex PCR. The sample yields around 70,000 clones, about 90% seen once. Sequencing used peripheral blood mononuclear cells (PBMCs). The receptors were gathered from a man in his forties or fifties.

This clone occurred once. The J gene is TRBJ2-3, the V gene TRBV6-1; either TRBD1 or TRBD2 may fit D (6 bases each). Trimming left V 1 base short and J 2 bases short, with 10 bases between. The CDR3 spans 15 residues. CDR1 and CDR2 (germline): MNHNS, SASEGT. The CDR3 DNA follows: TGTGCCAGCAGTGAAGGATGGGGGGCCACAGATACGCAGTATTTT. The encoded protein is CASSEGWGATDTQYF.

The chain has TRBV5-1 and TRBJ2-7; 9 nucleotides align to TRBD1. Germline loops: CDR1 SGHRS, CDR2 YFSETQ. The CDR3 is made up of 16 amino acids. V lost 3 bases to trimming and J lost 1 base; unmatched junction nucleotides: 8. The CDR3 protein is CASSSGTGKISYEQYF. In DNA form, the CDR3 reads TGCGCCAGCAGCTCCGGGACAGGGAAGATTTCCTACGAGCAGTACTTC.

In this sample, this clone turned up once. V gene TRBV9 combines with J gene TRBJ2-5; tentatively, D is TRBD1 (7 bases). Trimming shortened V by 0 bases and J by 5 bases, and 14 bases separated the two germline ends. Germline loops: CDR1 SGDLS, CDR2 YYNGEE. The CDR3 covers 15 residues. CDR3 sequence reads: CASSVGQGGVETQYF. CDR3 bases: TGTGCCAGCAGCGTAGGACAGGGAGGAGTTGAGACCCAGTACTTC.